Here is one TCR beta chain with its context. These data come from a study of blood T cell repertoires in COVID-19. As for the study in general: There were acute and convalescent COVID-19 samples, and they came from the United States, Italy and Spain. Sample material is recorded as cDNA or gDNA derived from T cells, B-cell-depleted T cells, or PBMCs.

Profiling relied on immunoSEQ multiplex PCR, and the TCRdb table lists in-frame clones only, not all of them. The sample yields approximately 320,000 clones, over 80% seen once. Cohorts were assigned according to the clinical history that participants reported. For recovered donors of Cohort 3, there were two negative PCRs, clearance, or symptom resolution. Germline V gene data show CDR1 as MNHEY and CDR2 as SMNVEV (reference sequence). There are 16 residues in the CDR3. V shed 7 bases, J shed 8 bases, and the junction held 16 bases outside the gene matches. This chain connects TRBV27 to TRBJ2-3; 9 positions agree with TRBD2. The source material was PBMCs or T cells enriched from blood (not recorded which). The receptor was isolated from a young woman who had recovered from COVID-19. CDR3 region: CASTLLSGRRIGTQYF. In DNA form, the CDR3 reads TGTGCCAGCACCCTGCTAAGCGGGAGGAGGATAGGTACGCAGTATTTT.